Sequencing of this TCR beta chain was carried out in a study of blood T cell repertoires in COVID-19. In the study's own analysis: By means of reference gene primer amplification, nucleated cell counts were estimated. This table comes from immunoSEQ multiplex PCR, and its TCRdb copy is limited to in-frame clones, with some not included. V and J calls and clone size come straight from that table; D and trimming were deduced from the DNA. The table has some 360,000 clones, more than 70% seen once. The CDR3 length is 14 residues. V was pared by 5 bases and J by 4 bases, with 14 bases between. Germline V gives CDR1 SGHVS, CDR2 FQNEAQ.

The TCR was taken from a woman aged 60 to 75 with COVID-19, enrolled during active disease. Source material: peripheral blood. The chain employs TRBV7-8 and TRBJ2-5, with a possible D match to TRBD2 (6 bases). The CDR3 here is CASSLRAGLETQYF. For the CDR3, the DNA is TGTGCCAGCAGCCTGCGGGCGGGGCTAGAGACCCAGTACTTC.